This is a list of T cell receptor beta chains from one sample in a study of Tregs in tolerant kidney transplant recipients. No antigen is known for these receptors. TCRdb's copy holds only in-frame clones and misses some; the assay was immunoSEQ multiplex PCR. The repertoire holds about 8,300 clones, with roughly 34% as singletons. The sample in question was CD8+ T cells from blood cultured with allogeneic cells, obtained before the transplant. The receptor set was obtained from a human patient who received a combined kidney and bone marrow transplant. Each CDR3 is given with its conserved first and last residue. The D gene is left open where the match is weak. Some rows have no size entry. The others give once, few or many, or a class for an expanded clone.

.,TRBV6-8,TRBJ1-1,.,CASRGRIAFF,TGTGCCAGCAGGGGGAGAATAGCTTTCTTT
medium-sized,TRBV7-2,TRBJ2-7,.,CASSLDNAYEQYF,TGTGCCAGCAGCTTAGACAACGCCTACGAGCAGTACTTC
.,TRBV28,TRBJ2-7,.,CASSQRNRAHEQYF,TGTGCCAGCAGCCAACGTAACAGGGCCCACGAGCAGTACTTC
.,TRBV19,TRBJ2-7,TRBD1,CASSMTGTGSYEQYF,TGTGCCAGTAGTATGACCGGGACAGGCTCCTACGAGCAGTACTTC
.,TRBV27,TRBJ2-7,TRBD2,CASRRGVNEQYF,TGTGCCAGCCGACGGGGGGTAAACGAGCAGTACTTC
.,TRBV7-8,TRBJ2-3,.,CASSFRTANTDTQYF,TGTGCCAGCAGCTTCCGGACTGCTAACACAGATACGCAGTATTTT
.,TRBV7-2,TRBJ1-2,.,CASSSTGLQTTNYGYTF,TGTGCCAGCAGCTCCACAGGGTTACAAACTACTAACTATGGCTACACCTTC
.,TRBV4-1,TRBJ2-3,.,CASSQDGPIDTQYF,TGCGCCAGCAGCCAAGATGGGCCGATAGATACGCAGTATTTT
.,TRBV30,TRBJ2-3,.,CAWNRGNTDTQYF,TGTGCCTGGAATCGGGGAAACACAGATACGCAGTATTTT
.,TRBV4-2,TRBJ1-4,.,CASSQEWGPTNEKLFF,TGTGCCAGCAGCCAAGAGTGGGGGCCTACTAATGAAAAACTGTTTTTT
few,TRBV11-3,TRBJ1-1,.,CASSLAGGGTEAFF,TGTGCCAGCAGCTTAGCGGGGGGCGGGACTGAAGCTTTCTTT
.,TRBV29-1,TRBJ2-2,.,CSVEEGTANTGELFF,TGCAGCGTTGAGGAGGGGACCGCGAACACCGGGGAGCTGTTTTTT
medium-sized,TRBV7-9,TRBJ1-4,.,CASSNQPGLLDEKLFF,TGTGCCAGCAGCAACCAACCGGGACTACTTGATGAAAAACTGTTTTTT
few,TRBV5-1,TRBJ2-7,TRBD1,CASSFTGGYEQYF,TGCGCCAGCAGCTTCACAGGGGGGTACGAGCAGTACTTC
few,TRBV5-1,TRBJ1-1,TRBD1,CASSWTGVATEAFF,TGCGCCAGCAGCTGGACAGGGGTTGCAACTGAAGCTTTCTTT
.,TRBV15,TRBJ2-3,.,CATSRDRGIGDTQYF,TGTGCCACCAGCAGAGATAGGGGGATCGGGGATACGCAGTATTTT
few,TRBV7-2,TRBJ2-7,TRBD2,CASSEGLAGVYEQYF,TGTGCCAGCAGCGAGGGACTAGCGGGAGTCTACGAGCAGTACTTC
.,TRBV29-1,TRBJ2-5,.,CSVERDPNAGTQYF,TGCAGCGTTGAGCGGGACCCCAACGCTGGGACCCAGTACTTC
large,TRBV5-6,TRBJ2-1,TRBD2,CASSPGLAGNEQFF,TGTGCCAGCAGCCCGGGACTAGCGGGCAATGAGCAGTTCTTC
.,TRBV5-4,TRBJ2-1,.,CASSLPGFNEQFF,TGTGCCAGCAGCCTGCCAGGGTTCAATGAGCAGTTCTTC
few,TRBV11-2,TRBJ1-1,.,CASSGDTSNTEAFF,TGTGCCAGCAGCGGCGACACGAGTAACACTGAAGCTTTCTTT
.,TRBV5-1,TRBJ2-1,TRBD2,CASSLANGRFPEQFF,TGCGCCAGCAGCTTGGCAAACGGGAGGTTCCCTGAGCAGTTCTTC
few,TRBV2,TRBJ2-1,TRBD2,CASSEHSQLGPSGNEQFF,TGTGCCAGCAGTGAACACAGTCAACTCGGCCCTAGCGGTAATGAGCAGTTCTTC
.,TRBV28,TRBJ2-1,.,CASSLQYNEQFF,TGTGCCAGCAGTTTACAGTACAATGAGCAGTTCTTC
.,TRBV4-1,TRBJ2-7,TRBD1,CASSQGTGTYEQYF,TGCGCCAGCAGCCAAGGGACAGGAACTTACGAGCAGTACTTC
few,TRBV7-3,TRBJ2-2,TRBD1,CASSFPAGGTNTGELFF,TGTGCCAGCAGCTTCCCGGCAGGGGGTACGAACACCGGGGAGCTGTTTTTT
.,TRBV27,TRBJ1-5,.,CASSLQGSNQPQHF,TGTGCCAGCAGTTTACAGGGAAGCAATCAGCCCCAGCATTTT
few,TRBV29-1,TRBJ2-3,TRBD1,CSVEGGDRVADTQYF,TGCAGCGTTGAAGGGGGGGACAGGGTGGCAGATACGCAGTATTTT
.,TRBV4-1,TRBJ2-2,.,CASSFGRDTGELFF,TGCGCCAGCAGCTTCGGCAGGGACACCGGGGAGCTGTTTTTT
.,TRBV21-1,TRBJ1-4,.,CASSIASPRATNEKLFF,TGTGCCAGCAGCATTGCGTCGCCGAGGGCAACTAATGAAAAACTGTTTTTT
.,TRBV28,TRBJ2-7,TRBD1,CASSLGTGGYEQYF,TGTGCCAGCAGTTTAGGGACAGGGGGCTACGAGCAGTACTTC
.,TRBV7-8,TRBJ1-5,.,CASSSDATGLGSNQPQHF,TGTGCCAGCAGCTCCGACGCTACAGGGTTGGGGAGCAATCAGCCCCAGCATTTT
.,TRBV5-4,TRBJ2-3,.,CASSPDFTDTQYF,TGTGCCAGCAGCCCGGACTTCACAGATACGCAGTATTTT
.,TRBV28,TRBJ1-2,TRBD1,CASTWRSGQGTYGYTF,TGTGCCAGCACCTGGCGTTCCGGACAGGGGACCTATGGCTACACCTTC
few,TRBV4-1,TRBJ2-7,.,CASSLPGLHEQYF,TGCGCCAGCAGTCTCCCGGGACTCCACGAGCAGTACTTC
.,TRBV2,TRBJ2-7,TRBD1,CASTQGTDGIWEQYF,TGTGCCAGCACCCAGGGGACAGATGGAATTTGGGAGCAGTACTTC
few,TRBV7-2,TRBJ1-1,.,CASGGGAEGNTEAFF,TGTGCCAGCGGCGGGGGGGCTGAGGGGAACACTGAAGCTTTCTTT
once,TRBV15,TRBJ2-2,TRBD2,CATSGYRRSGRSGELFF,TGTGCCACCAGCGGATACCGTAGGAGCGGGAGGTCAGGGGAGCTGTTTTTT
.,TRBV7-8,TRBJ2-2,.,CASSFLNTGELFF,TGTGCCAGCAGCTTCCTAAACACCGGGGAGCTGTTTTTT
.,TRBV7-7,TRBJ2-7,TRBD1,CASSQERDRGYEQYF,TGCGCCAGCAGCCAAGAACGGGACAGGGGCTACGAGCAGTACTTC
medium-sized,TRBV30,TRBJ2-3,TRBD2,CACKGGGWYTDTQYF,TGTGCCTGTAAGGGCGGGGGATGGTACACAGATACGCAGTATTTT
large,TRBV27,TRBJ2-7,.,CASSLGQGGPYEQYF,TGTGCCAGCAGTTTGGGGCAGGGGGGCCCCTACGAGCAGTACTTC
.,TRBV27,TRBJ2-5,TRBD2,CASSSGGAETQYF,TGTGCCAGCAGTTCGGGGGGGGCGGAGACCCAGTACTTC
few,TRBV4-1,TRBJ2-6,.,CASSQDPYEISGANVLTF,TGCGCCAGCAGCCAAGATCCCTACGAAATCTCTGGGGCCAACGTCCTGACTTTC
medium-sized,TRBV4-3,TRBJ2-5,.,CASSQGLMETQYF,TGCGCCAGCAGCCAAGGACTAATGGAGACCCAGTACTTC
medium-sized,TRBV9,TRBJ2-7,TRBD2,CASSCSGLASYEQYF,TGTGCCAGCAGCTGTTCGGGACTAGCTTCTTACGAGCAGTACTTC
.,TRBV7-6,TRBJ1-1,TRBD1,CASSPGTGLNTEAFF,TGTGCCAGCAGCCCGGGGACAGGCTTGAACACTGAAGCTTTCTTT
.,TRBV11-3,TRBJ2-7,.,CASSLYSRGLTYEQYF,TGTGCCAGCAGCTTATACTCGAGAGGGCTCACCTACGAGCAGTACTTC
.,TRBV7-9,TRBJ2-1,TRBD2,CASSLEAGVIEQFF,TGTGCCAGCAGCTTAGAGGCGGGAGTAATTGAGCAGTTCTTC
medium-sized,TRBV4-1,TRBJ2-1,TRBD2,CASSLGTSNEQFF,TGCGCCAGCAGCCTAGGGACTAGCAATGAGCAGTTCTTC
few,TRBV4-2,TRBJ1-1,.,CASSLGLGPEAFF,TGTGCCAGCAGCTTAGGTCTTGGGCCTGAAGCTTTCTTT
.,TRBV27,TRBJ1-2,.,CASSFVGGGYGYTF,TGTGCCAGCAGTTTTGTAGGGGGGGGATATGGCTACACCTTC
.,TRBV7-2,TRBJ1-2,TRBD1,CASSILQGAYGYTF,TGTGCCAGCAGCATCCTACAGGGGGCGTATGGCTACACCTTC
.,TRBV4-3,TRBJ1-5,.,CASSQDRTLLNQPQHF,TGCGCCAGCAGCCAGGACCGGACTCTCTTAAATCAGCCCCAGCATTTT
.,TRBV5-1,TRBJ1-3,.,CASSFHPKGGGNTIYF,TGCGCCAGCAGCTTTCATCCGAAGGGAGGTGGAAACACCATATATTTT
medium-sized,TRBV7-9,TRBJ1-1,TRBD1,CASSSTGWIAEAFF,TGTGCCAGCAGCTCGACAGGGTGGATAGCTGAAGCTTTCTTT
.,TRBV27,TRBJ2-3,.,CASSLVGGGVDTQYF,TGTGCCAGCAGTTTGGTGGGGGGTGGTGTAGATACGCAGTATTTT
few,TRBV4-3,TRBJ2-7,.,CASSQVTGNLGEQYF,TGCGCCAGCAGCCAAGTAACAGGGAATTTGGGCGAGCAGTACTTC
many,TRBV7-6,TRBJ2-7,TRBD1,CASSLQGAREQYF,TGTGCCAGCAGCTTGCAGGGGGCGCGAGAGCAGTACTTC
.,TRBV19,TRBJ1-2,TRBD1,CASSAGTGYGYTF,TGTGCCAGTAGTGCCGGGACAGGCTATGGCTACACCTTC